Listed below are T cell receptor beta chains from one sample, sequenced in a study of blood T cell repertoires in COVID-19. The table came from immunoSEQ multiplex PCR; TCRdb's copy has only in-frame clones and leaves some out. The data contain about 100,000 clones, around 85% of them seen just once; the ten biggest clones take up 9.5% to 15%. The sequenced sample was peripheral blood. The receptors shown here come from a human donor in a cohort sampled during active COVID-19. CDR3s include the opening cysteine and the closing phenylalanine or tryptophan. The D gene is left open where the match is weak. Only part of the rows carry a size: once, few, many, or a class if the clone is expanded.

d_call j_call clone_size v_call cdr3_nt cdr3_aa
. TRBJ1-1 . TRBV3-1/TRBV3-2 TGTGCCAGCAGCCAAGGCCCGGTCCACACTGAAGCTTTCTTT CASSQGPVHTEAFF
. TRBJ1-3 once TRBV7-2 TGTGCCAGCAGCTTAGTGGCAGGGATGACCGGAAACACCATATATTTT CASSLVAGMTGNTIYF
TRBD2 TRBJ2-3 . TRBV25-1 TGTGCCAGCAGTCCTATCCGCGGGAGCAGCACAGATACGCAGTATTTT CASSPIRGSSTDTQYF
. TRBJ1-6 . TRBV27 TGTGCCAGCAGTTTCGAACGTATAGCACCCCTCCACTTT CASSFERIAPLHF
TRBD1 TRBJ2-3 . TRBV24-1 TGTGCCACCAGTGATCCCGGGACAGGAAGGGCAGATACGCAGTATTTT CATSDPGTGRADTQYF
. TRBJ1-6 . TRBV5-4 TGTGCCAGCAGCTTGGACAGTACTGCGTCACCCCTCCACTTT CASSLDSTASPLHF
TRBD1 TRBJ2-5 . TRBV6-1 TGTGCCAGCAGTGGGATGGCCGGGACAGCTGGACAAGAGACCCAGTACTTC CASSGMAGTAGQETQYF
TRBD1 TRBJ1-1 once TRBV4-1 TGCGCCAGCAGCCGACAGGGGAGAGGCACTGAAGCTTTCTTT CASSRQGRGTEAFF
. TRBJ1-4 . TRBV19 TGTGCCAGTAGTGACGGGGGGGTATCTAATGAAAAACTGTTTTTT CASSDGGVSNEKLFF
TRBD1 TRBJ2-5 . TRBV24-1 TGTGCCACCAGGGAAAAACCGGGGACAGAGTACCAAGAGACCCAGTACTTC CATREKPGTEYQETQYF
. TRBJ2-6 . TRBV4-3 TGCGCCAGCAGCCAAGACATCTCCGGCTCTGGGGCCAACGTCCTGACTTTC CASSQDISGSGANVLTF
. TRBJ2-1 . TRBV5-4 TGTGCCAGCAGCTCTACCTACAATGAGCAGTTCTTC CASSSTYNEQFF
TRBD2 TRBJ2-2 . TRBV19 TGTGCCACCGATCGGGGACTAGCGGGAGTTCCCGGGGAGCTGTTTTTT CATDRGLAGVPGELFF
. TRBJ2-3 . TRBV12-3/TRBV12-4 TGTGCCAGCAGTTTTCGGGCAGATACGCAGTATTTT CASSFRADTQYF
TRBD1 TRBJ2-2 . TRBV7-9 TGTGCCAGCAGCCTAGGACAGGTTGACACCGGGGAGCTGTTTTTT CASSLGQVDTGELFF
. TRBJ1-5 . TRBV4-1 TGCGCCAGCAGCCAAGATTACGGGGGGAATCAGCCCCAGCATTTT CASSQDYGGNQPQHF
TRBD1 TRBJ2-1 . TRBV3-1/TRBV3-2 TGTGCCAGCAGCCAGACCGGGACAGGGTGGTACAATGAGCAGTTCTTC CASSQTGTGWYNEQFF
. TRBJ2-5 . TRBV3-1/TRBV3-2 TGTGCCAGCAGCCAAGACTCGGGGAAACAAGAGACCCAGTACTTC CASSQDSGKQETQYF
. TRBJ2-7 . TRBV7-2 TGTGCCAGCAGCCCCTTTACCGACAGGAACGAGCAGTACTTC CASSPFTDRNEQYF
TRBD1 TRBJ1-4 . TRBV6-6 TGTGCCAGCACCTTGGACAGGACAACTAATGAAAAACTGTTTTTT CASTLDRTTNEKLFF
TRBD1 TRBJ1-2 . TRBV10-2 TGCGCCAGCAGTGAGCGAACACGGACAGGGGAGCGTGGCTACACCTTC CASSERTRTGERGYTF
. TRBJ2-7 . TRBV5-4 TGTGCCAGCAGCCCCGGGCAGGGGATTGGGTACGAGCAGTACTTC CASSPGQGIGYEQYF
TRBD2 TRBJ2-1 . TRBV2 TGTGCCAGCACAATAAGCGGGGGGGGTGAGCAGTTCTTC CASTISGGGEQFF
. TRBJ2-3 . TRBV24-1 TGTGCCACCAGTGGTTGGAGACCGCAGTATTTT CATSGWRPQYF
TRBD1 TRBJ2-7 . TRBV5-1 TGCGCCAGCAGCTTAACCGGGACAGGGACCTCCTACGAGCAGTACTTC CASSLTGTGTSYEQYF
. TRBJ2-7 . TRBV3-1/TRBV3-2 TGTGCCAGCAGCCACTACCCGGGGGAGCAGTACTTC CASSHYPGEQYF
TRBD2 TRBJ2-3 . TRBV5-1 TGCGCCAGCAGCTCCGGACTAGCGGGAGTTTTCACAGATACGCAGTATTTT CASSSGLAGVFTDTQYF
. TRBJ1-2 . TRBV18 TGTGCCAGCTCACCAAAGACAGATTCCAACTATGGCTACACCTTC CASSPKTDSNYGYTF
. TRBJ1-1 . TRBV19 TGTGCCAGTAGTATACGGGAGGACACTGAAGCTTTCTTT CASSIREDTEAFF
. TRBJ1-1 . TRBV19 TGTGCCAGTAGTACCAAAGGGGGCACTGAAGCTTTCTTT CASSTKGGTEAFF
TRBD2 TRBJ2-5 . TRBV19 TGTGCCAGTACCGGGACTAGCGGGGGGACCCAGTACTTC CASTGTSGGTQYF
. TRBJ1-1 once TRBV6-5 TGTGCCAGCCGGAGGGGTACGGCGAACACTGAAGCTTTCTTT CASRRGTANTEAFF
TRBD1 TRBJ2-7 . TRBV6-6 TGTGCCAGCAGTTTGACAGGGAACGAGCAGTACTTC CASSLTGNEQYF
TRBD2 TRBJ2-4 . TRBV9 TGTGCCAGCAGCGTAAGTGCGGGGGATCCCAAAAACATTCAGTACTTC CASSVSAGDPKNIQYF
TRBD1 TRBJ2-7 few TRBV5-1 TGCGCCAGCAGCGACAGGGGCTCCTACGAGCAGTACTTC CASSDRGSYEQYF
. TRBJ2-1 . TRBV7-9 TGTGCCAGCAGCTTAGATCAGGGCTCCTACAATGAGCAGTTCTTC CASSLDQGSYNEQFF
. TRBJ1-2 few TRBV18 TGTGCCAGCTCACAGGGAGGCGGCTACACCTTC CASSQGGGYTF
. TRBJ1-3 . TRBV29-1 TGCAGCGCCCGACATCTTACTGGAAACACCATATATTTT CSARHLTGNTIYF
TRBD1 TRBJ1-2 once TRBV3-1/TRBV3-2 TGTGCCAGCAGCCAACCGGGACAGGGGGCGGGTGGCTACACCTTC CASSQPGQGAGGYTF
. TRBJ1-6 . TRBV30 TGTGCCCAAGGCCGGGGAGTGAATTCACCCCTCCACTTT CAQGRGVNSPLHF
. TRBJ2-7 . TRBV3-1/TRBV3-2 TGTGCCAGCCGCGGAACGGAATCCGCCTACGAGCAGTACTTC CASRGTESAYEQYF
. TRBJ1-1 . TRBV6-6 TGTGCCAGCAGGCGGACACAAGGAACTGAAGCTTTCTTT CASRRTQGTEAFF
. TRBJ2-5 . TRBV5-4 TGTGCCAGCAGCCCTATAGAGGGGACCCAGTACTTC CASSPIEGTQYF
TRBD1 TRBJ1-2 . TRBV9 TGTGCCAGCAGCGTAGGTGGGACAGGGGCTAACTATGGCTACACCTTC CASSVGGTGANYGYTF
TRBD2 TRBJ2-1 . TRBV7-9 TGTGCCAGCAGCTTCCTAGCGGGTTTCTACAATGAGCAGTTCTTC CASSFLAGFYNEQFF
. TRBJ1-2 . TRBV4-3 TGCGCCAGCAGCCAAGATGTGCCTGACGTCGGGGACTATGGCTACACCTTC CASSQDVPDVGDYGYTF
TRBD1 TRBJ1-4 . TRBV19 TGTGCCAGTATCGGACAGGGTAACGAAAAACTGTTTTTT CASIGQGNEKLFF
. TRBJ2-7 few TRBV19 TGTGCCAGTAGTGAGGGTTACGAGCAGTACTTC CASSEGYEQYF
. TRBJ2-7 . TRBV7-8 TGTGCCAGCGGGAGAGACGAGCAGTACTTC CASGRDEQYF
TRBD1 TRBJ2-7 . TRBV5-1 TGCGCCAGCAGCCGGGGACAGCTTGGCCCCTACGAGCAGTACTTC CASSRGQLGPYEQYF
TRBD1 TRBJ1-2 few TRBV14 TGTGCCAGCAGCCACGGATCACAGGGGAGCAGAGGCTACACCTTC CASSHGSQGSRGYTF